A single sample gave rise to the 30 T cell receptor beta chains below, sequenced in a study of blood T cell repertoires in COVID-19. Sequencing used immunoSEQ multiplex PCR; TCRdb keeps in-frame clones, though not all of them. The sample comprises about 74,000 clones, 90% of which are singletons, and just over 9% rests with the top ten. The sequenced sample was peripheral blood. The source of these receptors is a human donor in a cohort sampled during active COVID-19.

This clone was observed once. The CDR3 coding sequence is TGTGCCAGCTCACCGGTCGTCGGGTTAACGGGCTCTGGGGCCAACGTCCTGACTTTC. Translated, it gives CASSPVVGLTGSGANVLTF. V gene TRBV18 combines with J gene TRBJ2-6; no firm D call. This CDR3 region has 19 residues. Germline V gene data show CDR1 as KGHSH and CDR2 as LQKENI. V shed 3 bases and J shed 0 bases, with 18 bases lying between them.

CDR3 nucleotide sequence: TGCGCCAGCAGCTTGTGGGGGGAAACCGCTGGAAACACCATATATTTT. Protein: CASSLWGETAGNTIYF. The V call is TRBV5-1, the J call TRBJ1-3, with D possibly matching TRBD1 (5 bases). The CDR3 has 16 amino acids. V was cut by 1 base and J by 2 bases, with 13 bases left in between. Germline V gene lookup returns CDR1 SGHRS and CDR2 YFSETQ.

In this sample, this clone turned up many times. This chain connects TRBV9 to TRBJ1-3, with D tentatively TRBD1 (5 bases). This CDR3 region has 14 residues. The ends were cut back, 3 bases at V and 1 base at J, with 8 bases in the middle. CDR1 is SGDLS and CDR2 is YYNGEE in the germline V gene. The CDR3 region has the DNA TGTGCCAGCAGCGCCTCAGGGTCTGGAAACACCATATATTTT. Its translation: CASSASGSGNTIYF.

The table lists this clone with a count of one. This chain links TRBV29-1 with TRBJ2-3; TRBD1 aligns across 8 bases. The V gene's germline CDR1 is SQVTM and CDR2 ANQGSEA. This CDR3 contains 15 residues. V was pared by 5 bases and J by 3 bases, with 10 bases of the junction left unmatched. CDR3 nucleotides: TGCAGCGTTAGTGTAGCCCAGGGGGCAACAGATACGCAGTATTTT. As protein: CSVSVAQGATDTQYF.

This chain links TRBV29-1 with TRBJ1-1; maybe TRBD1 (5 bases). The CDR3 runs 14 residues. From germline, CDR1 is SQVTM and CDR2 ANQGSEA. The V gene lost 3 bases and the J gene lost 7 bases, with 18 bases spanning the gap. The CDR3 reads CSVEASGTGGEAFF. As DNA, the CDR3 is TGCAGCGTTGAGGCCAGTGGAACGGGGGGTGAAGCTTTCTTT.

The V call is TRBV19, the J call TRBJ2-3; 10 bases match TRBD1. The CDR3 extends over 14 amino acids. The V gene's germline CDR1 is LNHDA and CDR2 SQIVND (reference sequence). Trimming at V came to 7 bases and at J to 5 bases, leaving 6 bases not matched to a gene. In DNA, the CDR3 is TGTGCCAGTAACTCGGGGACAGGGGAAGATACGCAGTATTTT. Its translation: CASNSGTGEDTQYF.

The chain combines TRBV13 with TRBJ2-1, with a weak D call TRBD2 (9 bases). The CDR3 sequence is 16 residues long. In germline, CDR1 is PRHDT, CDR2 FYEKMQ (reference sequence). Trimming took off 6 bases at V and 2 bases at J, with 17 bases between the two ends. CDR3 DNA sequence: TGTGCCAGCAGTTCAGGGGGCGGGAGGGCCTACAATGAGCAGTTCTTC. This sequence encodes CASSSGGGRAYNEQFF.

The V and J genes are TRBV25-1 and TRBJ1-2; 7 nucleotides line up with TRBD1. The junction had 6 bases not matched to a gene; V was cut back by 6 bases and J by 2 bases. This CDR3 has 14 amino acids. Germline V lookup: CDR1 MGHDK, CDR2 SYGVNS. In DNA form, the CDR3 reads TGTGCCAGCAGACCCACAGGGGCAAACTATGGCTACACCTTC. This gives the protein CASRPTGANYGYTF.

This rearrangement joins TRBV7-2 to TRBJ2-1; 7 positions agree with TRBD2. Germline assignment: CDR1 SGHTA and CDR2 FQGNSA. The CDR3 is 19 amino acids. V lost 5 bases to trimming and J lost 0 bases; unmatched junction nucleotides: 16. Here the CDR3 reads CASSLLLAAAASSYNEQFF. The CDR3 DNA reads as TGTGCCAGCAGCCTCCTCCTAGCGGCTGCTGCGAGCTCCTACAATGAGCAGTTCTTC.

As DNA, the CDR3 is TGTGCCAGCAGTTACTCGAGCGGGGCTGGGAGAGAGACCCAGTACTTC. Translation gives CASSYSSGAGRETQYF. The chain employs TRBV6-6 and TRBJ2-5; 7 bases align to TRBD2. Germline V gives CDR1 MNHNY, CDR2 SVGAGI (reference sequence). With 0 bases clipped from V and 4 bases from J, the junction kept 8 bases outside the gene matches. The CDR3 sequence is 16 residues long.

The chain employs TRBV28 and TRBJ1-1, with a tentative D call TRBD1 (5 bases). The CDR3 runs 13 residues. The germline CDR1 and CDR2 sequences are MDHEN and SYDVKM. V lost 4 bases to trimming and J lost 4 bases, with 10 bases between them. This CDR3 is CASSSQGLTEAFF. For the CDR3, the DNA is TGTGCCAGCAGTTCTCAGGGTCTCACTGAAGCTTTCTTT.

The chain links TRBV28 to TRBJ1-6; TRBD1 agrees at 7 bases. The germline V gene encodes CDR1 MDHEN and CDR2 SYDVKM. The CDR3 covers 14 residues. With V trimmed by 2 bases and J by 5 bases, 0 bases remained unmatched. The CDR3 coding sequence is TGTGCCAGCAGTTTAACAGGGGATAATTCACCCCTCCACTTT. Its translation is CASSLTGDNSPLHF.

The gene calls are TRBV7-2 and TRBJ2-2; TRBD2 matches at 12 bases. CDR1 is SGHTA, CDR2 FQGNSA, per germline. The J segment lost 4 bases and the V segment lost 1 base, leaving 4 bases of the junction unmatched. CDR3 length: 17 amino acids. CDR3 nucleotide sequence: TGTGCCAGCAGCTTAGATCGGACTAGCGGGATCACCGGGGAGCTGTTTTTT. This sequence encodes CASSLDRTSGITGELFF.

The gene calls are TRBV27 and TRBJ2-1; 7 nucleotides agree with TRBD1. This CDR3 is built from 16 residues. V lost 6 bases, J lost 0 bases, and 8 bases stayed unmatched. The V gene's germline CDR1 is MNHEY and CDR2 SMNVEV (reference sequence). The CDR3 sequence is CASSPTGKGSYNEQFF. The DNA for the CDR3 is TGTGCCAGCAGCCCGACAGGGAAGGGCTCCTACAATGAGCAGTTCTTC.

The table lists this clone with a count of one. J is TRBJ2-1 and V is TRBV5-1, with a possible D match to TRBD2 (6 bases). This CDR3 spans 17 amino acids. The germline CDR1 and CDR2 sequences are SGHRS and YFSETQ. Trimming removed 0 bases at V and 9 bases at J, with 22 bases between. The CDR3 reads CASSLVGSGAPLGEQFF. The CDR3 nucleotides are TGCGCCAGCAGCTTGGTGGGTAGCGGAGCTCCCCTAGGTGAGCAGTTCTTC.

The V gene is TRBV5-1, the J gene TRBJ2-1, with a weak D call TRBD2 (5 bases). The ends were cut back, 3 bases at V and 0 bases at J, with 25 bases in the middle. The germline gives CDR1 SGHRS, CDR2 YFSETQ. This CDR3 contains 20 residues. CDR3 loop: CASSYLSPGPQAVSYNEQFF. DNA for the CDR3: TGCGCCAGCAGCTACTTATCCCCCGGCCCTCAAGCGGTCTCCTACAATGAGCAGTTCTTC.

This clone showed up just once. This CDR3 is CASSLAYLNTEAFF. The DNA for the CDR3 is TGTGCCAGCAGTTTAGCCTACCTGAACACTGAAGCTTTCTTT. The chain carries TRBV27 and TRBJ1-1; D is ambiguous. The CDR3 loop spans 14 amino acids. V lost 2 bases, J lost 0 bases, and 7 bases lay in between. CDR1 MNHEY and CDR2 SMNVEV come from the germline V gene (reference sequence).

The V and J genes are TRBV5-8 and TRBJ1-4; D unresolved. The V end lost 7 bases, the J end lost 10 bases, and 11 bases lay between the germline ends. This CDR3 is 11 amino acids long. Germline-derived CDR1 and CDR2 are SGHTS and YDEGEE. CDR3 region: CASEVVGKLFF. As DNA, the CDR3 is TGTGCCAGCGAGGTGGTTGGAAAACTGTTTTTT. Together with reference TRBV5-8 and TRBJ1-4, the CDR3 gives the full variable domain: EAGVTQSPTHLIKTRGQQATLRCSPISGHTSVYWYQQALGLGLQFLLWYDEGEERNRGNFPPRFSGRQFPNYSSELNVNALELEDSALYLCASEVVGKLFFGSGTQLSVL.

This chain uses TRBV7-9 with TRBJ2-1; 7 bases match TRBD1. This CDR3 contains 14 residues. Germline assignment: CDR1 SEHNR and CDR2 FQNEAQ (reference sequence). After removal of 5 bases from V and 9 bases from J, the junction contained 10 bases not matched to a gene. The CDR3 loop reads CASSGTVVGREQFF. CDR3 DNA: TGTGCCAGCAGCGGGACAGTAGTCGGGCGTGAGCAGTTCTTC.

Here the CDR3 reads CASSQETTRGVKNIQYF. CDR3 in DNA: TGCGCCAGCAGCCAAGAAACCACTCGGGGTGTCAAAAACATTCAGTACTTC. The chain links TRBV4-1 to TRBJ2-4, with D possibly matching TRBD2 (5 bases). The V end lost 0 bases, the J end lost 3 bases, and 15 bases lay between the germline ends. The CDR3 is made up of 17 amino acids. Germline V gene lookup returns CDR1 MGHRA and CDR2 YSYEKL.

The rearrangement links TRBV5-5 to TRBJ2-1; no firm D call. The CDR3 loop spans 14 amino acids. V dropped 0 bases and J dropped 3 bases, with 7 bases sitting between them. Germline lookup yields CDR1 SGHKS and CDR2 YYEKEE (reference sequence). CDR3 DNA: TGTGCCAGCAGCTTGGGCGTTGGCTACAATGAGCAGTTCTTC. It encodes CASSLGVGYNEQFF.

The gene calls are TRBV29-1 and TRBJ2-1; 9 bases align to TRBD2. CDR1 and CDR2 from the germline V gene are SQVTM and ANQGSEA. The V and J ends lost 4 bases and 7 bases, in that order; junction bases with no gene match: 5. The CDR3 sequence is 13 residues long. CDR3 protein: CSVGGRAINEQFF. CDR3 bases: TGCAGCGTTGGCGGGAGGGCTATTAATGAGCAGTTCTTC.

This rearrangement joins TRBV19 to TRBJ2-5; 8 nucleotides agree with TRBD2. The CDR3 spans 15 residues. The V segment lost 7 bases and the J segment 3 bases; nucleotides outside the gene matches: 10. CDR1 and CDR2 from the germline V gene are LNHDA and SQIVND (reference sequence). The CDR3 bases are TGTGCCAGTACAACTAGCGGAGGCCGGGAAGAGACCCAGTACTTC. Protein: CASTTSGGREETQYF.

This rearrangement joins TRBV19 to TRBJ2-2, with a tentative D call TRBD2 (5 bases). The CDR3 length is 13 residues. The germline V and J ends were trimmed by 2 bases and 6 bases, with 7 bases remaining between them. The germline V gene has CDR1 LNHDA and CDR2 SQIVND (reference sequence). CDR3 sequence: CASSIQLAGELFF. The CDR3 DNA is TGTGCCAGTAGTATACAACTAGCCGGGGAGCTGTTTTTT.

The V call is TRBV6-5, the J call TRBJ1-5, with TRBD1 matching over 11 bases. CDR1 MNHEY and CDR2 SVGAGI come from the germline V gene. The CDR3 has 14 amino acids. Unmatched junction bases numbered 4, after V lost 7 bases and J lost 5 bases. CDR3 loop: CASTGTGGYQPQHF. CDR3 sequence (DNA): TGTGCCAGCACCGGGACAGGGGGTTATCAGCCCCAGCATTTT.

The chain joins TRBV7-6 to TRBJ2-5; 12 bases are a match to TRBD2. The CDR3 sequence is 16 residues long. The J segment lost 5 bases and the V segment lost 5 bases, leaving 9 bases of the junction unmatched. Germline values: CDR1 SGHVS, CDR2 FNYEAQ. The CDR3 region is CASSTRGLAGYETQYF. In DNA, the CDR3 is TGTGCCAGCAGCACTCGGGGACTAGCGGGTTACGAGACCCAGTACTTC.

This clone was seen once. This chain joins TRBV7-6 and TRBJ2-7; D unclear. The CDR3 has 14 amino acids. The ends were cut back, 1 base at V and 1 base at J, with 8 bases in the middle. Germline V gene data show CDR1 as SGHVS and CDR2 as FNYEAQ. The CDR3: CASSLEVASYEQYF. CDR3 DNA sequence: TGTGCCAGCAGCTTAGAAGTAGCTTCCTACGAGCAGTACTTC. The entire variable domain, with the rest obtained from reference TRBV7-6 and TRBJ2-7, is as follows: GAGVSQSPRYKVTKRGQDVALRCDPISGHVSLYWYRQALGQGPEFLTYFNYEAQQDKSGLPNDRFSAERPEGSISTLTIQRTEQRDSAMYRCASSLEVASYEQYFGPGTRLTVT.

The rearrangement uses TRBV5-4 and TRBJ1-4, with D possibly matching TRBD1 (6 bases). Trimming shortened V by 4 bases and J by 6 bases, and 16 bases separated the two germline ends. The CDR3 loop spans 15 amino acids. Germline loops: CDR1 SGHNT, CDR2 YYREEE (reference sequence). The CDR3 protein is CASSVDGTSHEKLFF. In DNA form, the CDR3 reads TGTGCCAGCAGCGTGGACGGGACATCACATGAAAAACTGTTTTTT.

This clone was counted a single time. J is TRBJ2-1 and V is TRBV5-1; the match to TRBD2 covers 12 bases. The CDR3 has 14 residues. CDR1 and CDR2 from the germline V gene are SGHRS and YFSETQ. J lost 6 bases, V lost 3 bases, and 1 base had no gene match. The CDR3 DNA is TGCGCCAGCAGCTCGACTAGCGGGAGCAATGAGCAGTTCTTC. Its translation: CASSSTSGSNEQFF.

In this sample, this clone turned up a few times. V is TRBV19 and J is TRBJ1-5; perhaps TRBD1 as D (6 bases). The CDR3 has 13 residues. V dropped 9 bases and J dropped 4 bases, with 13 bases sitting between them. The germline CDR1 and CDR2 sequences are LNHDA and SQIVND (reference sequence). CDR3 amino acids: CASNTGKNQPQHF. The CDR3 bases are TGTGCCAGCAATACAGGGAAAAATCAGCCCCAGCATTTT.